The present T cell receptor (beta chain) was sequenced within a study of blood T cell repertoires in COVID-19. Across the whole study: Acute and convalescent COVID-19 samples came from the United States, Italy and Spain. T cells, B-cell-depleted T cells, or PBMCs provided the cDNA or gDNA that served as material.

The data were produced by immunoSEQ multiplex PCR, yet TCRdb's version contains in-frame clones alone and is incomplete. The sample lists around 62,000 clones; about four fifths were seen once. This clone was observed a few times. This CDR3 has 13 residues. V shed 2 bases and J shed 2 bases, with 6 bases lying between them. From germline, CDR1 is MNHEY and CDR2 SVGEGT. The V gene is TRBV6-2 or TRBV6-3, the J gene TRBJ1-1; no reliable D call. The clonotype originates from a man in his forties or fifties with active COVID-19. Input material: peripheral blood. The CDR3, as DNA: TGTGCCAGCAGTTACGCAGTTAACACTGAAGCTTTCTTT. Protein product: CASSYAVNTEAFF.